This TCR beta chain stems from a study of T-cell reconstitution after alpha-beta-depleted transplantation in children. The CDR3 runs to 15 residues. Trimming removed 3 bases from V and 3 bases from J, with 12 bases in between. Germline V CDR1 and CDR2: SGHRS, YFSETQ. Unique molecular identifiers were built into the TCRbeta library. TCRdb fed the PCR reads into MiXCR, producing one record per CDR3 protein. This sample yields about 980,000 distinct CDR3 sequences, of which 25% to 30% are seen a single time; roughly 27% belongs to the top ten. V usage is TRBV5-1 and J usage is TRBJ2-2; perhaps D is TRBD1 or TRBD2 (6 bases each). Sample: PBMCs, mostly from graft donor cells, taken 360 days after TCRalphabeta/CD19-depleted stem cell transplant. The clonotype originates from a boy under two years old who had a stem cell transplant for SCID, so the T cells may come from the graft donor. In DNA, the CDR3 is TGCGCCAGCAGCTGGGGGGCCTTGGACACCGGGGAGCTGTTTTTT. It is translated as CASSWGALDTGELFF.